The present entry profiles one T cell receptor beta chain with its context. This clonotype was seen more than once but under ten times. Its antigen is currently not known. No base quality values were provided; no much bigger clone lies one nucleotide off. The entry originates in a study of T cells after yellow fever vaccination (dated by TCRdb to about 2019). A note on the overall study: The SMART-Seq v4 Ultra Low Input RNA kit was used to prepare libraries from fractions with low cell numbers. Two healthy male donors, one aged 18 to 30 and one aged 30 to 40 years, made up the cohort. Bulk PBMC replicates and cell subsets were isolated from blood drawn at multiple timepoints before and after both primary and secondary immunization. To follow T-cell clones before and after both primary and booster YFV17D yellow fever vaccination, bulk TCR alpha and beta repertoires underwent longitudinal sequencing.

According to the germline V gene, CDR1 reads KGHSH and CDR2 reads LQKENI. V gives up 6 bases and J gives up 10 bases, and the segment between their germline ends measures 21 bases. Including the terminal cysteine and phenylalanine, the CDR3 comprises 14 residues. Of the read, only the CDR3 DNA is kept; its 42 bases are in frame from base 1. TCR cDNA was synthesized by 5'RACE template switching, which introduced a universal primer site and unique molecular identifiers. cDNA synthesis was primed from both the TCR alpha and TCR beta constant segments. Two PCR steps were used to amplify libraries, with sample barcodes and sequencing adapters being added in the second step. Libraries were sequenced on Illumina HiSeq 2500 (2x100 bp) or NovaSeq (2x150 bp). As for how the authors treated the data: MIGEC was used to demultiplex reads and collapse the reads into UMI consensus sequences, and MiXCR was used for V(D)J alignment. Vaccine-responding clonotypes were defined with edgeR using replicate PBMC samples, requiring FDR below 0.01 and a log2 fold change above 5 up to day 15. Each bulk clonotype received a CD4 or CD8 identity based on whether the sequenced CD4 or CD8 repertoire contained that clonotype at higher abundance. Clones were called with MiXCR by TCRdb after fastp trimmed the public reads at Q25, and only in-frame beta chains were retained. Each CDR3 protein appears once, grouped with its most common genes and DNA. In this record, the V and J calls reflect TCRdb's handling and not the investigators' own analysis. The sample table records approximately 610,000 distinct CDR3 sequences; 17% of these occur just once. Approximately 15% of the sample is in the top ten clones.

This specimen's treatment or condition label, per the study, means: live attenuated yellow fever vaccine strain. At every blood-draw timepoint, two biological replicates of bulk PBMCs were collected. A standard Ficoll-Paque protocol was used to isolate PBMCs from peripheral blood. TriZol was used to extract RNA from bulk PBMCs, from CD4 and CD8 fractions, and from dextramer-positive and dextramer-negative fractions. Results and caveats for the whole study, not just this receptor: FACS-sorted repertoires could contain abundant contaminating clonotypes from the bulk population, so computational filtering was required. A small share of clonotypes occurred in both CD4 and CD8 compartments, likely arising from convergent recombination. After the booster, most clones that had expanded after primary vaccination were detected again (approximately 96% of CD4 and more than 85% of CD8), suggesting broad maintenance of memory. The secondary T-cell response was found to be weaker but faster than the primary response, with a peak reached on day 5 rather than on day 15. Because only a couple of donors were included in the study, the extent to which the findings can be generalized is limited.

The chain was built from TRBV18 and TRBJ1-1; no D gene is confidently identified. The clonotype comes from a man younger than 30 who received the YFV17D yellow fever vaccine. The material sequenced was PBMCs, taken around 5 days after the first yellow fever vaccination. The sequenced DNA is TGTGCCAGCTCCTCAAGCCGGGCCCTATTGCGAGCTTTCTTT. This translates into CASSSSRALLRAFF.